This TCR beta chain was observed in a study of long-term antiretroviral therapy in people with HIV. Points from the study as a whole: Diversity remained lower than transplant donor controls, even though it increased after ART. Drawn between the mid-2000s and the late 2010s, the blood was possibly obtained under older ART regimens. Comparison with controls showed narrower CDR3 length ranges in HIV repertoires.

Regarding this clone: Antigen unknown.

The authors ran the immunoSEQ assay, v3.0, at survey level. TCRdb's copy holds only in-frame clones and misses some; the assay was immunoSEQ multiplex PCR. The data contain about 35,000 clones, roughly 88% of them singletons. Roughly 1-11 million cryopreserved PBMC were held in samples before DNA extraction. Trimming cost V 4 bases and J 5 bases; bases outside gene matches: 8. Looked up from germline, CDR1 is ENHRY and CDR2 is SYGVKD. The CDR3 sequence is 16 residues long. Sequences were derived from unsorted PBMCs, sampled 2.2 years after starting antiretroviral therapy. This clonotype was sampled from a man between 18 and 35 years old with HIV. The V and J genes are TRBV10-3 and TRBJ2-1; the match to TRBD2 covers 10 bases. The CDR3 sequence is CAISGTIAGGNNEQFF. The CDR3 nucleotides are TGTGCCATCAGTGGGACGATAGCGGGGGGTAACAATGAGCAGTTCTTC.